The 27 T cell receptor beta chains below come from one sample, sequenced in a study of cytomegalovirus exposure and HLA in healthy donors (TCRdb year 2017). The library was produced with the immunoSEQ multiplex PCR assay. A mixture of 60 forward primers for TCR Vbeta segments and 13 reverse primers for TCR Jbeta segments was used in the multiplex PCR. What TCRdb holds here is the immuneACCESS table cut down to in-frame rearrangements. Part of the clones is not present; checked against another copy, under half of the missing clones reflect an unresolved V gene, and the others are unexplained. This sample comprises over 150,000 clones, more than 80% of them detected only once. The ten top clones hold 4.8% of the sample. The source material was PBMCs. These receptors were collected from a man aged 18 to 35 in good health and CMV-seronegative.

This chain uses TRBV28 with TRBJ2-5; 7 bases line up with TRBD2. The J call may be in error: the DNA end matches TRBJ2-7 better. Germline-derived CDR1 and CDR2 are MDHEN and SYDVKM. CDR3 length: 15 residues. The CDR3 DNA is TGTGCCAGCGGGGTAGCGGGTCGTCCCCCCTACGAGCAGTACTTC. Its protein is CASGVAGRPPYEQYF.

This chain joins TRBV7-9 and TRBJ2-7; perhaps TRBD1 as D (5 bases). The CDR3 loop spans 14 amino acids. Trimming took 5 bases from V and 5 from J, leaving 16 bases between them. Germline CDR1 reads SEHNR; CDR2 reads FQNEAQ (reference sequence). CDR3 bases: TGTGCCAGCAGCCCCTCAAGGGGTGGGGACGAGCAGTACTTC. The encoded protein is CASSPSRGGDEQYF.

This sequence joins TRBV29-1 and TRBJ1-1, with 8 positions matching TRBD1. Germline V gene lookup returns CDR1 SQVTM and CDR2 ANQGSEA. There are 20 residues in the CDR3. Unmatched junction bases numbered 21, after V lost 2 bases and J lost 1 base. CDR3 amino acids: CSVEIRGGQGPASWNTEAFF. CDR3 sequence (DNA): TGCAGCGTTGAAATAAGGGGCGGACAGGGACCAGCTTCTTGGAACACTGAAGCTTTCTTT.

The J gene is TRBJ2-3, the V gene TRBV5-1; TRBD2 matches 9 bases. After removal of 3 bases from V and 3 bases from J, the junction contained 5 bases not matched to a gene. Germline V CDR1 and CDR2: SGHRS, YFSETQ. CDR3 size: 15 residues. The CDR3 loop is CASSSRGGWTDTQYF. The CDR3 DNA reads TGCGCCAGCAGCTCGCGGGGGGGCTGGACAGATACGCAGTATTTT.

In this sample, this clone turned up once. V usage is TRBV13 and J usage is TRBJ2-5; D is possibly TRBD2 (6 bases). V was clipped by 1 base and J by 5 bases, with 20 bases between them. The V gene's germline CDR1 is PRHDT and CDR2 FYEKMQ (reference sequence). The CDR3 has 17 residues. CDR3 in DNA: TGTGCCAGCAGCTTAGTTGGGGGATTCGGCCGGGAGGAGACCCAGTACTTC. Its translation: CASSLVGGFGREETQYF.

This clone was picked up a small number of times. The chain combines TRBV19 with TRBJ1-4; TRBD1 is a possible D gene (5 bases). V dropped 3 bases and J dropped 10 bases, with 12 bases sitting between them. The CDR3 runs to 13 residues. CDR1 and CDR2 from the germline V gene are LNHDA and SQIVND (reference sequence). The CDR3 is CASSMGQSLKLFF. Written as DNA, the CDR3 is TGTGCCAGTAGTATGGGGCAGAGTTTAAAACTGTTTTTT.

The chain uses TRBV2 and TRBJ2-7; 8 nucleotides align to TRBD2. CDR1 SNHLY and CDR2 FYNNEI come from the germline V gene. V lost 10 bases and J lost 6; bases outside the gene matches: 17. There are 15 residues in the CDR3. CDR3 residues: CATGRDSPFSGEQYF. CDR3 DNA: TGTGCCACCGGGAGGGACTCCCCGTTTTCTGGCGAGCAGTACTTC.

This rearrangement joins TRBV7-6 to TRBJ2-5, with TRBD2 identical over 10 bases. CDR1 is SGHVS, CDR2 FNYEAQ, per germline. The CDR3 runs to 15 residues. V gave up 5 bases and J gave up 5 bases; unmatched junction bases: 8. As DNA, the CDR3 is TGTGCCAGCAGCAAGCGGGGGGGCATTGCGGAGACCCAGTACTTC. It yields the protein CASSKRGGIAETQYF. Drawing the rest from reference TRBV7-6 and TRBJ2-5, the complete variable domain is GAGVSQSPRYKVTKRGQDVALRCDPISGHVSLYWYRQALGQGPEFLTYFNYEAQQDKSGLPNDRFSAERPEGSISTLTIQRTEQRDSAMYRCASSKRGGIAETQYFGPGTRLLVL.

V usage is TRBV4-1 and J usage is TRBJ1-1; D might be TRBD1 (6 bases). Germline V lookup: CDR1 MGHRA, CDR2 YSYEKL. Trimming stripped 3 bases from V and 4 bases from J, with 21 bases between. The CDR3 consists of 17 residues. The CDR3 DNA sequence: TGCGCCAGCAGCCACCCCGGCGGGGGGCTTTTATTCACTGAAGCTTTCTTT. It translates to CASSHPGGGLLFTEAFF.

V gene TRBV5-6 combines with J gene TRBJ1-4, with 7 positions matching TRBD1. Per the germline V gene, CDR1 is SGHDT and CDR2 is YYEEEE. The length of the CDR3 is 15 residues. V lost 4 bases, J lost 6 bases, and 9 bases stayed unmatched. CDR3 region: CASSLAGGPDEKLFF. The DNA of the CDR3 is TGTGCCAGCAGCCTGGCAGGGGGACCGGATGAAAAACTGTTTTTT.

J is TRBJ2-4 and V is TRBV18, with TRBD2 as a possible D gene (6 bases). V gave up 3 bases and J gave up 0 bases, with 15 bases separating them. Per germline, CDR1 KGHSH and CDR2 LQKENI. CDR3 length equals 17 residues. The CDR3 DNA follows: TGTGCCAGCTCACCTGGACTACACAATCTAGCCAAAAACATTCAGTACTTC. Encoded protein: CASSPGLHNLAKNIQYF.

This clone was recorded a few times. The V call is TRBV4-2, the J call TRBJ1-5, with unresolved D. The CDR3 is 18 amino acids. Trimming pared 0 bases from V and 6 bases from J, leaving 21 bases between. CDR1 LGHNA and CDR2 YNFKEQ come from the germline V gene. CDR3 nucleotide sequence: TGTGCCAGCAGCCAAGATAACTCGGATACGGGGTTGGGTCAGCCCCAGCATTTT. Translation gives CASSQDNSDTGLGQPQHF.

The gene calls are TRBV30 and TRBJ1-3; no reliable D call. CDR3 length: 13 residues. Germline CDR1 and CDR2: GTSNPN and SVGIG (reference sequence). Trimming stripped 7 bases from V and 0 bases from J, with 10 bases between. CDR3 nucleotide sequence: TGTGCCTTGGACTCCGTCTCTGGAAACACCATATATTTT. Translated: CALDSVSGNTIYF.

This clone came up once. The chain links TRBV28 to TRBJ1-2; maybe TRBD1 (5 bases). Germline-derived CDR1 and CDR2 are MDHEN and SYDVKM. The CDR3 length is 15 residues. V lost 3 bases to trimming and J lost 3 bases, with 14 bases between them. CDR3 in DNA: TGTGCCAGCAGTTTCCGAAGACAGCCCTACTATGGCTACACCTTC. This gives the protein CASSFRRQPYYGYTF.

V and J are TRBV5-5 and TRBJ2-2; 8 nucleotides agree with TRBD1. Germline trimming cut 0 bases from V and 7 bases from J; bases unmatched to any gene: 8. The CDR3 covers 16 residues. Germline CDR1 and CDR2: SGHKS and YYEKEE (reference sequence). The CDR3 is CASSLGQGLGGGELFF. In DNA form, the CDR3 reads TGTGCCAGCAGCTTGGGACAGGGGCTTGGTGGCGGGGAGCTGTTTTTT.

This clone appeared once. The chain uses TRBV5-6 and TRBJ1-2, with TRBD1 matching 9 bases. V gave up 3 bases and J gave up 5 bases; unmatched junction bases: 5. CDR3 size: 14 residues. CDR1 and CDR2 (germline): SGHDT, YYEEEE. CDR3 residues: CASSSRTGEYGYTF. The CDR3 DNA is TGTGCCAGCAGCTCACGGACAGGGGAATATGGCTACACCTTC.

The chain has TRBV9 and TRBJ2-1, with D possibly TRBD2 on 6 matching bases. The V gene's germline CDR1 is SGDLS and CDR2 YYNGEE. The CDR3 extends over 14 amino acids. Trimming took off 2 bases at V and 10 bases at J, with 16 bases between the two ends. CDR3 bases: TGTGCCAGCAGCGTTAGCGGTGAAATGGGGGAGCAGTTCTTC. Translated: CASSVSGEMGEQFF.

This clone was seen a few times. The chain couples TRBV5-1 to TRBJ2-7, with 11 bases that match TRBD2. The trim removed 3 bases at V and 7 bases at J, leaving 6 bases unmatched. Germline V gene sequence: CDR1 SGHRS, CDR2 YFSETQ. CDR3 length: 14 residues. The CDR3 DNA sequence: TGCGCCAGCAGCTCCGGACTAGCGGGCTGGGAGCAGTACTTC. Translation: CASSSGLAGWEQYF.

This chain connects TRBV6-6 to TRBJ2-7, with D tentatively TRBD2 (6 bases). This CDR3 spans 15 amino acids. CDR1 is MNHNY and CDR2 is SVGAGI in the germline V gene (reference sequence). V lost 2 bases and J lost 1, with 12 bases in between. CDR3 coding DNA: TGTGCCAGCAGTTACGAGGCGGGATGGTCCTACGAGCAGTACTTC. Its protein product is CASSYEAGWSYEQYF.

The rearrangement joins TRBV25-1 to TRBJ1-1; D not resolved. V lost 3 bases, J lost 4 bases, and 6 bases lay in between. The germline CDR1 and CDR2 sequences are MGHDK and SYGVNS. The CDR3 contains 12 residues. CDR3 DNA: TGTGCCAGCAGTGATAGTCCCACTGAAGCTTTCTTT. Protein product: CASSDSPTEAFF.

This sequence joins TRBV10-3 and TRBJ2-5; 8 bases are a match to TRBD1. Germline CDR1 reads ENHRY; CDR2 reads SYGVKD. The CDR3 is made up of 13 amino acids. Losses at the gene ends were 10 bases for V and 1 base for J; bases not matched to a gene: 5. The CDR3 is CATQDRAQETQYF. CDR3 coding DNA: TGTGCCACACAGGACAGGGCCCAAGAGACCCAGTACTTC.

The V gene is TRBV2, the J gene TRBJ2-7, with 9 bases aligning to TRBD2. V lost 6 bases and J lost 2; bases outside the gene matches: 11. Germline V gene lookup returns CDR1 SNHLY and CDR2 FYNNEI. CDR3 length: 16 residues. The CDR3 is CASRAPTSGWTYEQYF. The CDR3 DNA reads TGTGCCAGCAGGGCCCCCACTAGCGGGTGGACCTACGAGCAGTACTTC.

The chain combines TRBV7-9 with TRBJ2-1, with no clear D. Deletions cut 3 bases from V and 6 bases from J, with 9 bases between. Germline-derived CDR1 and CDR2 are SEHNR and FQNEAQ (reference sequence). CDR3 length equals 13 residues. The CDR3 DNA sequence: TGTGCCAGCAGCTTTGCGGAATCCAATGAGCAGTTCTTC. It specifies CASSFAESNEQFF.

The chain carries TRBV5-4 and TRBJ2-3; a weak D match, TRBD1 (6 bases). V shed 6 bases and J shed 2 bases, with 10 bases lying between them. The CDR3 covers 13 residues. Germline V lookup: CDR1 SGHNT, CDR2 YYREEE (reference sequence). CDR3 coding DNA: TGTGCCAGCAAAGGGACATACACAGATACGCAGTATTTT. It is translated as CASKGTYTDTQYF.

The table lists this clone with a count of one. The CDR3 protein is CASSKITTETGNTIYF. The DNA for the CDR3 is TGTGCCAGCAGCAAAATAACGACGGAGACTGGAAACACCATATATTTT. This chain links TRBV7-9 with TRBJ1-3; D unresolved. Trimming left V 5 bases short and J 2 bases short, with 16 bases between. Germline CDR1 reads SEHNR; CDR2 reads FQNEAQ (reference sequence). This CDR3 contains 16 residues.

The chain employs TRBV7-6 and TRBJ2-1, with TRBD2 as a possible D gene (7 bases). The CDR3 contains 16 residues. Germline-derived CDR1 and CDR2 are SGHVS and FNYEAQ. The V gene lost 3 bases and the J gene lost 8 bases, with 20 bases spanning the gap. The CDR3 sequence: CASSFGRGRGLDEQFF. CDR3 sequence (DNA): TGTGCCAGCAGCTTCGGAAGAGGGAGGGGGTTAGATGAGCAGTTCTTC.

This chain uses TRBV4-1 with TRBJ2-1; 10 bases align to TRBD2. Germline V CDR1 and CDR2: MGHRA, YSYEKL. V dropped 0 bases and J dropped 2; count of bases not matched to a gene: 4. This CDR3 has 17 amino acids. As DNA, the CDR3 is TGCGCCAGCAGCCAAGAGAGACTAGCGGGCCCCTACAATGAGCAGTTCTTC. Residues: CASSQERLAGPYNEQFF.